Following are 19 T cell receptor beta chains from one sample sequenced in a study of blood T cell repertoires in COVID-19. Only in-frame clones appear in the TCRdb table, and some are missing; sequencing was by immunoSEQ multiplex PCR. The sample holds about 64,000 clones, 70% to 90% seen once. Sequencing used peripheral blood. The source of these receptors is a man in his fifties with active COVID-19.

Only one count was recorded for this clone. This chain uses TRBV4-1 with TRBJ1-2; D is unresolved. The germline V and J ends were trimmed by 1 base and 5 bases, with 8 bases remaining between them. The CDR3 has 13 amino acids. Germline assignment: CDR1 MGHRA and CDR2 YSYEKL. The CDR3 region is CASSQGPGYGYTF. The CDR3 nucleotides are TGCGCCAGCAGCCAAGGACCGGGGTATGGCTACACCTTC.

V gene TRBV10-1 combines with J gene TRBJ1-6; D is undetermined. The germline V gene has CDR1 WNHNN and CDR2 SYGVQD (reference sequence). The V gene lost 4 bases and the J gene lost 10 bases, with 8 bases spanning the gap. The CDR3 runs 12 residues. The CDR3 loop reads CASSVNGSPLHF. CDR3 sequence (DNA): TGCGCCAGCAGTGTGAACGGGTCACCCCTCCACTTT.

The chain recombines TRBV10-3 with TRBJ2-1, with 9 bases aligning to TRBD2. Germline V CDR1 and CDR2: ENHRY, SYGVKD. Germline trimming cut 0 bases from V and 5 bases from J; bases unmatched to any gene: 8. CDR3 length: 17 residues. Here the CDR3 DNA reads TGTGCCATCAGTGAGTCTGGAGGTATAGCGGGGGACAATGAGCAGTTCTTC. Protein sequence: CAISESGGIAGDNEQFF.

The chain couples TRBV6-5 to TRBJ1-2, with 9 bases identical to TRBD1. Losses at the gene ends were 6 bases for V and 11 bases for J; bases not matched to a gene: 13. Germline V lookup: CDR1 MNHEY, CDR2 SVGAGI. This CDR3 comprises 14 residues. The CDR3 sequence: CASRGTGGEGGYTF. Written as DNA, the CDR3 is TGTGCCAGCAGGGGAACAGGGGGCGAAGGAGGGTACACCTTC.

This clone appeared a few times. Other DNA sequences within the sample encode an identical CDR3. The rearrangement links TRBV7-9 to TRBJ1-5; no reliable D call. The germline V gene encodes CDR1 SEHNR and CDR2 FQNEAQ (reference sequence). This CDR3 comprises 15 residues. Trimming took off 1 base at V and 4 bases at J, with 11 bases between the two ends. DNA of the CDR3: TGTGCCAGCAGCTTAGACGGTACAGTTAATCAGCCCCAGCATTTT. As protein: CASSLDGTVNQPQHF.

This clone was picked up a small number of times. This rearrangement joins TRBV27 to TRBJ1-1; unclear D gene. V gave up 5 bases and J gave up 0 bases, with 13 bases separating them. The CDR3 spans 15 residues. CDR1 and CDR2 from the germline V gene are MNHEY and SMNVEV (reference sequence). CDR3 sequence (DNA): TGTGCCAGCAGTCCACCCCATAGAATGAACACTGAAGCTTTCTTT. Translation: CASSPPHRMNTEAFF.

This sequence joins TRBV3-1 (or the pseudogene TRBV3-2) and TRBJ2-3; possibly TRBD2 for D (6 bases). Trimming took 1 base from V and 3 from J, leaving 14 bases between them. This CDR3 is built from 16 residues. Germline CDR1 LGHDT, CDR2 YNNKEL (reference sequence). This CDR3 is CASSQAVPSETDTQYF. CDR3 coding DNA: TGTGCCAGCAGCCAAGCCGTTCCTAGCGAGACAGATACGCAGTATTTT.

The genes are TRBV18 and TRBJ2-5; 7 bases match TRBD1. CDR1 is KGHSH, CDR2 LQKENI, per germline. Losses at the gene ends were 5 bases for V and 2 bases for J; bases not matched to a gene: 8. The CDR3 sequence is 15 residues long. The chain's CDR3 is CASSSRQGLQETQYF. The CDR3 DNA sequence: TGTGCCAGCTCATCGCGACAGGGCCTTCAAGAGACCCAGTACTTC.

In nucleotides, the CDR3 is TGTGCCAGCCTAGGGGGGGGGTCCAGTGAAAAACTGTTTTTT. Protein sequence: CASLGGGSSEKLFF. The chain recombines TRBV6-6 with TRBJ1-4; the D gene is possibly TRBD1 (6 bases). Trimming cost V 8 bases and J 7 bases, with 17 bases left between them. This CDR3 spans 14 amino acids. Germline V gene lookup returns CDR1 MNHNY and CDR2 SVGAGI (reference sequence).

The chain links TRBV1 to TRBJ2-1; the table's D call TRBD2 went unverified against the DNA. TRBV1 is a pseudogene segment. This CDR3 spans 17 amino acids. Here the CDR3 reads CTSSQVKGSGSGNEQFF. The CDR3 region has the DNA TGCACCAGCAGCCAAGTGAAAGGGAGCGGGAGTGGGAATGAGCAGTTCTTC.

The V gene is TRBV7-9, the J gene TRBJ2-2, with 8 bases fitting TRBD2. Germline V gene data show CDR1 as SEHNR and CDR2 as FQNEAQ (reference sequence). This CDR3 has 18 residues. Trimming cost V 4 bases and J 0 bases; bases outside gene matches: 10. DNA for the CDR3: TGTGCCAGCAGCTCCGCGCCCCGGGGGGGAGCGAACACCGGGGAGCTGTTTTTT. Encoded protein: CASSSAPRGGANTGELFF. The whole variable domain, remainder taken from reference TRBV7-9 and TRBJ2-2, is DTGVSQNPRHKITKRGQNVTFRCDPISEHNRLYWYRQTLGQGPEFLTYFQNEAQLEKSRLLSDRFSAERPKGSFSTLEIQRTEQGDSAMYLCASSSAPRGGANTGELFFGEGSRLTVL.

V and J are TRBV4-2 and TRBJ1-1, with a weak D call TRBD1 (6 bases). V lost 5 bases, J lost 0 bases, and 13 bases lay in between. In germline, CDR1 is LGHNA, CDR2 YNFKEQ. There are 15 residues in the CDR3. This CDR3 is CASSRKGGMNTEAFF. CDR3 in DNA: TGTGCCAGCAGCAGAAAGGGGGGGATGAACACTGAAGCTTTCTTT.

The V call is TRBV5-1, the J call TRBJ2-7; perhaps TRBD2 as D (6 bases). CDR1 is SGHRS and CDR2 is YFSETQ in the germline V gene. The CDR3 has 16 amino acids. Deletions cut 3 bases from V and 2 bases from J, with 18 bases between. CDR3 DNA sequence: TGCGCCAGCAGCTACGACCTCTGGGAGGCCACCTACGAGCAGTACTTC. Translated: CASSYDLWEATYEQYF.

As DNA, the CDR3 is TGTGCCAGCAGTGAAATGACAGGGTCTAATGAAAAACTGTTTTTT. It is translated as CASSEMTGSNEKLFF. V and J are TRBV6-1 and TRBJ1-4, with TRBD1 matching over 7 bases. The germline gives CDR1 MNHNS, CDR2 SASEGT. The CDR3 totals 15 residues. V trimming: 2 bases; J trimming: 3 bases; junction bases outside the gene matches: 3.

Here the CDR3 reads CASRGGYENEQYF. The CDR3 coding sequence is TGTGCCAGCAGAGGGGGTTATGAAAACGAGCAGTACTTC. This chain links TRBV27 with TRBJ2-7, with D possibly matching TRBD1 (6 bases). The V end lost 6 bases, the J end lost 5 bases, and 14 bases lay between the germline ends. The CDR3 covers 13 residues. Germline CDR1 MNHEY, CDR2 SMNVEV (reference sequence).

This clone was recorded once. The rearrangement links TRBV11-2 to TRBJ2-1; possibly TRBD1 for D (5 bases). From germline, CDR1 is SGHAT and CDR2 FQNNGV. Trimming cost V 5 bases and J 0 bases, with 11 bases left between them. This CDR3 contains 15 residues. The CDR3 sequence is CASSTPGNSYNEQFF. CDR3 bases: TGTGCCAGCAGCACCCCAGGGAACTCCTACAATGAGCAGTTCTTC.

J is TRBJ1-2 and V is TRBV6-5, with TRBD1 as a possible D gene (6 bases). The V and J ends lost 6 bases and 0 bases respectively, with 11 bases between them. CDR1 is MNHEY and CDR2 is SVGAGI in the germline V gene. The CDR3 covers 14 residues. The CDR3 reads CASRRQAPNYGYTF. The CDR3 coding sequence is TGTGCCAGCAGACGACAGGCGCCTAACTATGGCTACACCTTC.

This chain links TRBV11-2 with TRBJ1-1; D is uncertain. CDR3 length equals 14 residues. The germline V and J ends were trimmed by 5 bases and 2 bases, with 12 bases remaining between them. The germline CDR1 and CDR2 sequences are SGHAT and FQNNGV. The CDR3 DNA reads TGTGCCAGCAGCCCCACCCAGATAAACACTGAAGCTTTCTTT. This encodes CASSPTQINTEAFF.

The V and J genes are TRBV28 and TRBJ2-5; 7 positions match TRBD1. J lost 4 bases, V lost 6 bases, and 11 bases had no gene match. This CDR3 region has 15 residues. Germline V gene data show CDR1 as MDHEN and CDR2 as SYDVKM. The CDR3 DNA is TGTGCCAGCAGCCTCCGAACCACAGGGGCAGAGACCCAGTACTTC. Protein product: CASSLRTTGAETQYF.